This entry features one T cell receptor beta chain sequence. The data derive from a study of blood T cell repertoires in COVID-19. Study context: Sites across the United States, Italy and Spain contributed samples from acute and convalescent COVID-19. Sample material is recorded as cDNA or gDNA derived from T cells, B-cell-depleted T cells, or PBMCs.

How the authors handled the data: Nucleated cell number was recorded as an estimate derived from reference gene primer amplification. The table came from immunoSEQ multiplex PCR; TCRdb's copy has only in-frame clones and leaves some out. V and J calls and clone size are given by that table; D and trimming were obtained from the DNA. Among over 200,000 clones, approximately 89% were seen once, and the ten largest hold 2% to 3%. This CDR3 has 13 residues. Between the trimmed V and J ends, which lost 3 bases and 6 bases, there was a span of 10 bases. The origin of this receptor is a woman aged 50 to 60 with acute or convalescent COVID-19. The rearrangement uses TRBV12-3 or TRBV12-4 and TRBJ2-3, with D possibly being TRBD2 (5 bases). The source material was peripheral blood. The CDR3 spells CASSFSGTDTQYF. CDR3 DNA sequence: TGTGCCAGCAGTTTTTCGGGAACCGATACGCAGTATTTT.